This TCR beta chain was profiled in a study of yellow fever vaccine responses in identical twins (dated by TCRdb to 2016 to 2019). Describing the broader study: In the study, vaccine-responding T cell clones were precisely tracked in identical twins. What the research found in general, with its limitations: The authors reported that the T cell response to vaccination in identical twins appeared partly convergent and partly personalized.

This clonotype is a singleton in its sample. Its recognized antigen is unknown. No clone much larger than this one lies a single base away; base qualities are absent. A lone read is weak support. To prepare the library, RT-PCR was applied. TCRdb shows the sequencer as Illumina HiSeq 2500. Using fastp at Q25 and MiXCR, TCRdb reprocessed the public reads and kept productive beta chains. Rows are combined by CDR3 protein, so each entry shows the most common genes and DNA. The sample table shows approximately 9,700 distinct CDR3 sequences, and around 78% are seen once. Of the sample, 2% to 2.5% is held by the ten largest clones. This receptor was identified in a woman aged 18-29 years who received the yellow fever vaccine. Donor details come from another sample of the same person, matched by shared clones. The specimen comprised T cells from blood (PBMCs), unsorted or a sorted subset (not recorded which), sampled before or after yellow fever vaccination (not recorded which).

The CDR3 corresponds to CASSTGNTGELFF. The DNA sequence reads TGTGCCAGTAGTACAGGGAACACCGGGGAGCTGTTTTTT. The rearrangement joined TRBV19 to TRBJ2-2; no D gene is confidently identified. According to the germline V gene (reference sequence), CDR1 reads LNHDA and CDR2 reads SQIVND. The CDR3 holds 13 amino acids from the cysteine to the phenylalanine. The kept DNA is CDR3 alone, 39 bases in frame from the first base. V sheds 4 bases and J sheds 1 base, leaving 4 bases between their ends. When the CDR3 is completed using the reference TRBV19 and TRBJ2-2 genes on either side, the full variable domain is DGGITQSPKYLFRKEGQNVTLSCEQNLNHDAMYWYRQDPGQGLRLIYYSQIVNDFQKGDIAEGYSVSREKKESFPLTVTSAQKNPTAFYLCASSTGNTGELFFGEGSRLTVL.